This is a list of T cell receptor beta chains from one sample in a study of blood T cell repertoires in COVID-19. Clones were sequenced by immunoSEQ multiplex PCR, and TCRdb holds only the in-frame ones, with some missing. The table has over 100,000 clones, around 82% seen once. The specimen sequenced was peripheral blood. Receptors were obtained from a human donor in a cohort sampled during active or convalescent COVID-19. Each CDR3 is given with its conserved first and last residue. The D gene is left open where the match is weak. The size entry is marked missing in some rows and otherwise reads once, few, many or a size class.

D gene: TRBD1
V gene: TRBV6-5
clone size: NA
J gene: TRBJ2-2
CDR3 length: 16
CDR3 DNA: TGTGCCAGCAGTTTTCACAGGGGAAGTAACACCGGGGAGCTGTTTTTT
CDR3 protein: CASSFHRGSNTGELFF

D gene: NA
V gene: TRBV7-6
clone size: NA
J gene: TRBJ1-2
CDR3 length: 15
CDR3 DNA: TGTGCCAGCAGGAACGAGGAACCCTCTCCATCTAGGAGCACCTTC
CDR3 protein: CASRNEEPSPSRSTF

D gene: TRBD2
V gene: TRBV19
clone size: NA
J gene: TRBJ2-7
CDR3 length: 12
CDR3 DNA: TGTGCCAGTAGGGGACTAGCGTACGAGCAGTACTTC
CDR3 protein: CASRGLAYEQYF

D gene: NA
V gene: TRBV7-9
clone size: NA
J gene: TRBJ2-3
CDR3 length: 14
CDR3 DNA: TGTGCCAGCAGTCTTGTTCCCAGCACAGATACGCAGTATTTT
CDR3 protein: CASSLVPSTDTQYF

D gene: NA
V gene: TRBV6-1
clone size: NA
J gene: TRBJ1-6
CDR3 length: 12
CDR3 DNA: TGTGCCAGCAGTGATCTAGGGAGTCCCCTCCACTTT
CDR3 protein: CASSDLGSPLHF

D gene: NA
V gene: TRBV11-2
clone size: NA
J gene: TRBJ2-6
CDR3 length: 15
CDR3 DNA: TGTGCCAGCAGCTTTGGAGGGTCTGGGGCCAACGTCCTGACTTTC
CDR3 protein: CASSFGGSGANVLTF

D gene: NA
V gene: TRBV4-3
clone size: NA
J gene: TRBJ2-3
CDR3 length: 14
CDR3 DNA: TGCGCCAGCAGCCAAGACAACAGGATGAATACGCAGTATTTT
CDR3 protein: CASSQDNRMNTQYF

D gene: NA
V gene: TRBV21-1
clone size: NA
J gene: TRBJ1-3
CDR3 length: 16
CDR3 DNA: TGTGCCAGCAGCATTCGTCCAGGGGGTAAGGGAAACACCATATATTTT
CDR3 protein: CASSIRPGGKGNTIYF

D gene: TRBD1
V gene: TRBV27
clone size: NA
J gene: TRBJ1-6
CDR3 length: 20
CDR3 DNA: TGTGCCAGCAGTTTATCTTCTTTCAGGACAGGGTTTTACCGGGGTTCACCCCTCCACTTT
CDR3 protein: CASSLSSFRTGFYRGSPLHF

D gene: NA
V gene: TRBV7-2
clone size: NA
J gene: TRBJ2-1
CDR3 length: 14
CDR3 DNA: TGTGCCAGCAGCTTAAGGTGGGCCCCCAATGAGCAGTTCTTC
CDR3 protein: CASSLRWAPNEQFF

D gene: TRBD2
V gene: TRBV2
clone size: NA
J gene: TRBJ2-3
CDR3 length: 17
CDR3 DNA: TGTGCCAGCAGTGATAGGTGGCTAGCGGGGGTCGCAGATACGCAGTATTTT
CDR3 protein: CASSDRWLAGVADTQYF

D gene: NA
V gene: TRBV28
clone size: NA
J gene: TRBJ1-2
CDR3 length: 16
CDR3 DNA: TGTGCCAGCAGTTTATCGGGACAATCCTCTAACTATGGCTACACCTTC
CDR3 protein: CASSLSGQSSNYGYTF

D gene: NA
V gene: TRBV9
clone size: NA
J gene: TRBJ2-5
CDR3 length: 15
CDR3 DNA: TGTGCCAGCAGCGTAGAGCAGCAGCGGACGGAGACCCAGTACTTC
CDR3 protein: CASSVEQQRTETQYF

D gene: NA
V gene: TRBV6-5
clone size: NA
J gene: TRBJ2-7
CDR3 length: 11
CDR3 DNA: TGTGCCAGCACCGAGGGGGACGAGCAGTACTTC
CDR3 protein: CASTEGDEQYF

D gene: TRBD2
V gene: TRBV7-2
clone size: NA
J gene: TRBJ2-1
CDR3 length: 14
CDR3 DNA: TGTGCCAGCAGCTTAACTAGCGGGATAGGTGAGCAGTTCTTC
CDR3 protein: CASSLTSGIGEQFF

D gene: TRBD1
V gene: TRBV5-1
clone size: NA
J gene: TRBJ2-7
CDR3 length: 15
CDR3 DNA: TGCGCCAGCAGCTTGGCCGCGACAGGGGCCTACGAGCAGTACTTC
CDR3 protein: CASSLAATGAYEQYF

D gene: TRBD2
V gene: TRBV4-3
clone size: NA
J gene: TRBJ2-1
CDR3 length: 16
CDR3 DNA: TGCGCCAGCAGTCCTTCAGCGGGATGGTCTACCTATGAGCAGTTCTTC
CDR3 protein: CASSPSAGWSTYEQFF

D gene: TRBD1
V gene: TRBV28
clone size: NA
J gene: TRBJ1-2
CDR3 length: 15
CDR3 DNA: TGTGCCAGCAGTTTCCGGGACAGGGGATTAGATGGCTACACCTTC
CDR3 protein: CASSFRDRGLDGYTF

D gene: TRBD2
V gene: TRBV7-9
clone size: NA
J gene: TRBJ2-1
CDR3 length: 16
CDR3 DNA: TGTGCCAGCAGCCCCGGGACTAGCGGGGGGAACAATGAGCAGTTCTTC
CDR3 protein: CASSPGTSGGNNEQFF

D gene: NA
V gene: TRBV4-1
clone size: NA
J gene: TRBJ2-1
CDR3 length: 16
CDR3 DNA: TGCGCCAGCAGCCGGGGCGGGGCGGAGTCCTACAATGAGCAGTTCTTC
CDR3 protein: CASSRGGAESYNEQFF

D gene: TRBD1
V gene: TRBV24-1
clone size: NA
J gene: TRBJ2-1
CDR3 length: 13
CDR3 DNA: TGTGCCACCAGGAAGACAGGGGGGGATGAGCAGTTCTTC
CDR3 protein: CATRKTGGDEQFF

D gene: NA
V gene: TRBV3-1/TRBV3-2
clone size: NA
J gene: TRBJ1-5
CDR3 length: 13
CDR3 DNA: TGTGCCAGCAGCCGTTACCGGAATCAGCCCCAGCATTTT
CDR3 protein: CASSRYRNQPQHF

D gene: NA
V gene: TRBV6-5
clone size: NA
J gene: TRBJ2-2
CDR3 length: 14
CDR3 DNA: TGTGCCAACGGGGCGGGGTGGTTCACCGGGGAGCTGTTTTTT
CDR3 protein: CANGAGWFTGELFF

D gene: NA
V gene: TRBV19
clone size: NA
J gene: TRBJ2-7
CDR3 length: 14
CDR3 DNA: TGTGCCAGTAGTATGGGGGCGGCAGGGCGAGAGCAGTACTTT
CDR3 protein: CASSMGAAGREQYF

D gene: TRBD2
V gene: TRBV9
clone size: NA
J gene: TRBJ2-1
CDR3 length: 19
CDR3 DNA: TGTGCCAGCAGCCCGAGGCTAGCGGGGGGATTGTCGGTTGGGGATGAGCAGTTCTTC
CDR3 protein: CASSPRLAGGLSVGDEQFF

D gene: NA
V gene: TRBV4-3
clone size: few
J gene: TRBJ2-1
CDR3 length: 13
CDR3 DNA: TGCGCCAGCAGCCGGGGCAAGACAACTCCCCAGTTCTTC
CDR3 protein: CASSRGKTTPQFF

D gene: TRBD2
V gene: TRBV29-1
clone size: NA
J gene: TRBJ2-1
CDR3 length: 15
CDR3 DNA: TGCAGCGTTGAAGGCGCGGGGGGCTCCTACAATGAGCAGTTCTTC
CDR3 protein: CSVEGAGGSYNEQFF

D gene: TRBD1
V gene: TRBV2
clone size: NA
J gene: TRBJ2-5
CDR3 length: 13
CDR3 DNA: TGTGCCAGCAGTGAATGGGACAGAGAGACCCAGTACTTC
CDR3 protein: CASSEWDRETQYF

D gene: NA
V gene: TRBV7-9
clone size: few
J gene: TRBJ2-7
CDR3 length: 13
CDR3 DNA: TGTGCCACAGAGCCCAGGGTGGGCTACGAGCAGTACTTC
CDR3 protein: CATEPRVGYEQYF

D gene: NA
V gene: TRBV3-1/TRBV3-2
clone size: NA
J gene: TRBJ1-4
CDR3 length: 14
CDR3 DNA: TGTGCCAGCAGCACAACGACAGTTAATGAAAAACTGTTTTTT
CDR3 protein: CASSTTTVNEKLFF

D gene: TRBD1
V gene: TRBV28
clone size: NA
J gene: TRBJ1-5
CDR3 length: 15
CDR3 DNA: TGTGCCAGCAGTGCCCCGGGACAGGGGTTCAAGCCCCAGCATTTT
CDR3 protein: CASSAPGQGFKPQHF

D gene: TRBD1
V gene: TRBV3-1/TRBV3-2
clone size: NA
J gene: TRBJ2-3
CDR3 length: 15
CDR3 DNA: TGTGCCAGCAGCCGATCGACAGGGGTGGTCGATACGCAGTATTTT
CDR3 protein: CASSRSTGVVDTQYF

D gene: TRBD1
V gene: TRBV19
clone size: once
J gene: TRBJ1-2
CDR3 length: 14
CDR3 DNA: TGTGCCAGTAGTTTGCAGGGGGCCCGGTATGGCTACACCTTC
CDR3 protein: CASSLQGARYGYTF

D gene: NA
V gene: TRBV19
clone size: NA
J gene: TRBJ2-3
CDR3 length: 13
CDR3 DNA: TGTGCCAGTACGGCCGGGATACCCGATACGCAGTATTTT
CDR3 protein: CASTAGIPDTQYF

D gene: NA
V gene: TRBV27
clone size: NA
J gene: TRBJ2-7
CDR3 length: 14
CDR3 DNA: TGTGCCAGCAGTCCGCAGGGGTATCCCTACGAGCAGTACTTC
CDR3 protein: CASSPQGYPYEQYF

D gene: NA
V gene: TRBV19
clone size: NA
J gene: TRBJ2-3
CDR3 length: 15
CDR3 DNA: TGTGCCACTCGGACTCGCTATACTAGCACAGATACGCAGTATTTT
CDR3 protein: CATRTRYTSTDTQYF

D gene: TRBD2
V gene: TRBV9
clone size: NA
J gene: TRBJ2-1
CDR3 length: 16
CDR3 DNA: TGTGCCAGCAGCGTAGTGGGTACTAGCGGGGCGAATGAGCAGTTCTTC
CDR3 protein: CASSVVGTSGANEQFF

D gene: TRBD2
V gene: TRBV19
clone size: NA
J gene: TRBJ2-1
CDR3 length: 15
CDR3 DNA: TGTGCCAGTACCCCCGGGGGGGGCACCTACAATGAGCAGTTCTTC
CDR3 protein: CASTPGGGTYNEQFF

D gene: NA
V gene: TRBV7-8
clone size: NA
J gene: TRBJ2-1
CDR3 length: 15
CDR3 DNA: TGTGCCAGCAGCATGGGACATCCTTCCGACAATGAGCAGTTCTTC
CDR3 protein: CASSMGHPSDNEQFF

D gene: TRBD2
V gene: TRBV3-1/TRBV3-2
clone size: NA
J gene: TRBJ2-2
CDR3 length: 19
CDR3 DNA: TGTGCCAGCAGCCAAGCACTCCGGGCGACTAGCAGGAACACCGGGGAGCTGTTTTTT
CDR3 protein: CASSQALRATSRNTGELFF

D gene: NA
V gene: TRBV4-3
clone size: NA
J gene: TRBJ1-1
CDR3 length: 15
CDR3 DNA: TGCGCCAGCAGCCAAGATAGTGCACCGAACACTGAAGCTTTCTTT
CDR3 protein: CASSQDSAPNTEAFF

D gene: NA
V gene: TRBV25-1
clone size: once
J gene: TRBJ2-6
CDR3 length: 16
CDR3 DNA: TGTGCCAGCAGTGATCCTCGACAGACCGGGGCCAACGTCCTGACTTTC
CDR3 protein: CASSDPRQTGANVLTF

D gene: NA
V gene: TRBV27
clone size: few
J gene: TRBJ1-5
CDR3 length: 15
CDR3 DNA: TGTGCCAGCAGGAGGGCCTCTACGAGCAATCAGCCCCAGCATTTT
CDR3 protein: CASRRASTSNQPQHF

D gene: NA
V gene: TRBV7-2
clone size: NA
J gene: TRBJ1-2
CDR3 length: 14
CDR3 DNA: TGTGCCAGCTATGGGCCGGGGGGGGCTGGTGGCTACACCTTC
CDR3 protein: CASYGPGGAGGYTF

D gene: NA
V gene: TRBV11-2
clone size: NA
J gene: TRBJ1-3
CDR3 length: 12
CDR3 DNA: TGTGCCAGCACCAGAGGCGGGAACACCATATATTTT
CDR3 protein: CASTRGGNTIYF

D gene: TRBD2
V gene: TRBV3-1/TRBV3-2
clone size: many
J gene: TRBJ2-2
CDR3 length: 21
CDR3 DNA: TGTGCCAGCAGCCAAGTCTGGGGTAGGTCGCGGGAGGGCCGCGACACCGGGGAGCTGTTTTTT
CDR3 protein: CASSQVWGRSREGRDTGELFF

D gene: TRBD2
V gene: TRBV10-2
clone size: NA
J gene: TRBJ2-1
CDR3 length: 13
CDR3 DNA: TGCGCCAGCAGTGTAGCTAGCGGGGGTGAACAGTTCTTC
CDR3 protein: CASSVASGGEQFF

D gene: TRBD1
V gene: TRBV2
clone size: NA
J gene: TRBJ1-5
CDR3 length: 15
CDR3 DNA: TGTGCCAGCAGCCTAGACAGGGAGAGGAGTCAGCCCCAGCATTTT
CDR3 protein: CASSLDRERSQPQHF

D gene: NA
V gene: TRBV30
clone size: NA
J gene: TRBJ2-2
CDR3 length: 13
CDR3 DNA: TGTGCCTTAAGCCAGCGGGCCACCGGGGAGCTGTTTTTT
CDR3 protein: CALSQRATGELFF